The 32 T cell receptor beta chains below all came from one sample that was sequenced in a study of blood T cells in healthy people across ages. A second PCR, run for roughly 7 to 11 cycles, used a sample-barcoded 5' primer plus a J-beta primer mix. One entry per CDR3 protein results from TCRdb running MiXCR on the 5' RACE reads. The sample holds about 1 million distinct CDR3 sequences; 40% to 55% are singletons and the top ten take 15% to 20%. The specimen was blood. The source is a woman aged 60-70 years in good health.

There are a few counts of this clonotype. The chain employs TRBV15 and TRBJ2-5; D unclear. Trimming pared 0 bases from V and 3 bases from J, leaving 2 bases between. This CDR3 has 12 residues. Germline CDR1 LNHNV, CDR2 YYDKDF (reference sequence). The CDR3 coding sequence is TGTGCCACCAGCAGAGAGGAAGAGACCCAGTACTTC. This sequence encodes CATSREEETQYF. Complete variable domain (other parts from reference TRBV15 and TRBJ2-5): DAMVIQNPRYQVTQFGKPVTLSCSQTLNHNVMYWYQQKSSQAPKLLFHYYDKDFNNEADTPDNFQSRRPNTSFCFLDIRSPGLGDTAMYLCATSREEETQYFGPGTRLLVL.

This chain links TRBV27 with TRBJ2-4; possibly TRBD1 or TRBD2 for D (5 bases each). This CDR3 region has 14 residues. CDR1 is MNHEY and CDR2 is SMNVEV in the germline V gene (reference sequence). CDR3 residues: CVQQSGRILNIQYF. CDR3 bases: TGTGTCCAGCAGTCGGGACGGATCTTAAACATTCAGTACTTC.

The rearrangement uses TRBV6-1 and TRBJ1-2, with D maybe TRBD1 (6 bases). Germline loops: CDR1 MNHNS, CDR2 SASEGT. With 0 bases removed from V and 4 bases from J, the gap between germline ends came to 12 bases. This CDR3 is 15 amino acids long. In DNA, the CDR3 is TGTGCCAGCAGTGAAGCTGGGGTAGGGGGCTATGGCTACACCTTC. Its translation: CASSEAGVGGYGYTF.

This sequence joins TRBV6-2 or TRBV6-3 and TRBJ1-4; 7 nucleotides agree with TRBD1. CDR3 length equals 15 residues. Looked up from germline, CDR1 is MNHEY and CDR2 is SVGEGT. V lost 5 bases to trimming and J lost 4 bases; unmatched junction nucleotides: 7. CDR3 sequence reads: CASSPTGWDNEKLFF. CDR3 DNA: TGTGCCAGCAGTCCGACAGGGTGGGATAATGAAAAACTGTTTTTT.

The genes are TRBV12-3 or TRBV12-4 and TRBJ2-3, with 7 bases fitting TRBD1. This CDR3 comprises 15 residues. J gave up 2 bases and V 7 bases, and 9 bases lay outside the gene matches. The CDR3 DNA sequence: TGTGCCAGCAATAGGGACAGCACTTTCACAGATACGCAGTATTTT. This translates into CASNRDSTFTDTQYF.

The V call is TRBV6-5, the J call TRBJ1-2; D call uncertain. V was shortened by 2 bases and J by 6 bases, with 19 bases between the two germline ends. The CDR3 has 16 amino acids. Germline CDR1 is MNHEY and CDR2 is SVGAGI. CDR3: CASSYTGRGTINGYTF. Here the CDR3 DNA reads TGTGCCAGCAGTTACACTGGACGGGGTACTATTAATGGCTACACCTTC.

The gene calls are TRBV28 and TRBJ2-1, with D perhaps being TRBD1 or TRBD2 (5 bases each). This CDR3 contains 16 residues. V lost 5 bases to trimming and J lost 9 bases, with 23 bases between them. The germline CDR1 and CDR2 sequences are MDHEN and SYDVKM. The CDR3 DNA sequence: TGTGCCAGCAGTCCCTCGGGGCCCGCGGCAATGAGTGAGCAGTTCTTC. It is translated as CASSPSGPAAMSEQFF.

CDR3 in DNA: TGTGCCAGCAGTCCGCGCCTCGGGACTGTCACAGATACGCAGTATTTT. Translating it yields CASSPRLGTVTDTQYF. The chain is built from TRBV6-5 and TRBJ2-3; TRBD2 is a possible D gene (6 bases). V was clipped by 5 bases and J by 2 bases, with 17 bases between them. CDR1 is MNHEY, CDR2 SVGAGI, per germline. The CDR3 is made up of 16 amino acids.

This chain's CDR3 is CASTYHGYTF. Here the CDR3 DNA reads TGTGCCAGCACCTACCATGGCTACACCTTC. The chain is built from TRBV6-1 and TRBJ1-2; no clear D gene. Germline CDR1 and CDR2: MNHNS and SASEGT. This CDR3 region has 10 residues. V lost 7 bases to trimming and J lost 6 bases, with 6 bases between them.

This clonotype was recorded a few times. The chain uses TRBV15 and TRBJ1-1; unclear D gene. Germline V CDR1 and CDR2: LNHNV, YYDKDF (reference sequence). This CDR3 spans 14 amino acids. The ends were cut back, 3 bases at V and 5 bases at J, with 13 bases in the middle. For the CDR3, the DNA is TGTGCCACCAGCAGGGCCTGGGAGGGTACTGAAGCTTTCTTT. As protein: CATSRAWEGTEAFF.

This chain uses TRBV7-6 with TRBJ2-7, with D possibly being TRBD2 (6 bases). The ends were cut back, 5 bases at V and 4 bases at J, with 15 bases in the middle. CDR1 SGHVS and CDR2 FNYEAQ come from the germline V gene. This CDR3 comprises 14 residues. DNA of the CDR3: TGTGCCAGCAGCCCAACCGGGACTCAGTACGAGCAGTACTTC. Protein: CASSPTGTQYEQYF.

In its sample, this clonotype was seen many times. The CDR3 bases are TGTGCCAGCAGCGACCCCCTAGCGGGAAAATACAATGAGCAGTTCTTC. It is translated as CASSDPLAGKYNEQFF. The chain joins TRBV7-9 to TRBJ2-1; 9 bases line up with TRBD2. The junction had 9 bases not matched to a gene; V was cut back by 5 bases and J by 4 bases. Germline CDR1 is SEHNR and CDR2 is FQNEAQ (reference sequence). The CDR3 spans 16 residues.

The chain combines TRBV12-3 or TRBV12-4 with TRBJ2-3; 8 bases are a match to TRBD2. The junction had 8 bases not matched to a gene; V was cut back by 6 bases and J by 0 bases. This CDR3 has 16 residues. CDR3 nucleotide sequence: TGTGCCAGCAGCACAGGGACTAGGGCTAGCACAGATACGCAGTATTTT. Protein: CASSTGTRASTDTQYF.

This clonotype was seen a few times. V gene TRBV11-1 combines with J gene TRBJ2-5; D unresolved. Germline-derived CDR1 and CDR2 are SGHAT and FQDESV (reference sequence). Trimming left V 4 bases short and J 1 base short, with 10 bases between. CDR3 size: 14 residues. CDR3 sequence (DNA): TGTGCCAGCAGCTACGGTGTAATCCAAGAGACCCAGTACTTC. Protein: CASSYGVIQETQYF.

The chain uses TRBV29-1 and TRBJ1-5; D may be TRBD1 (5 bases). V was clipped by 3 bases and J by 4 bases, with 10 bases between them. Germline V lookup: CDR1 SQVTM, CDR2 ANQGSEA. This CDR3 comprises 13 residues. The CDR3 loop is CSVDGDGNQPQHF. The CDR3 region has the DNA TGCAGCGTTGATGGGGACGGAAATCAGCCCCAGCATTTT.

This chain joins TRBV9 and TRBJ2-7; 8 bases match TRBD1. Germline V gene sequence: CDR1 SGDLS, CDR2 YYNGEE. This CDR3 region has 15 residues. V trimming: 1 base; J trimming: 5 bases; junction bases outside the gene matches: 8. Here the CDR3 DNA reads TGTGCCAGCAGCGTAAACGGACAGGGATTGCACGAGCAGTACTTC. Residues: CASSVNGQGLHEQYF.

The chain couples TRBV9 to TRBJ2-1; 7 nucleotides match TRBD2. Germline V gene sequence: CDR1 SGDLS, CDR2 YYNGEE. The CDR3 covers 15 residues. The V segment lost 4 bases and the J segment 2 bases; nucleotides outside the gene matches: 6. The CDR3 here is CASSRGDGAYNEQFF. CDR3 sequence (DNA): TGTGCCAGCAGCCGGGGGGACGGAGCCTACAATGAGCAGTTCTTC.

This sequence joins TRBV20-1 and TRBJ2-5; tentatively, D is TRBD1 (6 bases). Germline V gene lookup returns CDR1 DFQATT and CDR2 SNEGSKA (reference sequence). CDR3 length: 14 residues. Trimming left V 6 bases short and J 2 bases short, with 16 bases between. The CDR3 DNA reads TGCAGTGCAGCGTCCAGGGACACACAAGAGACCCAGTACTTC. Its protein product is CSAASRDTQETQYF.

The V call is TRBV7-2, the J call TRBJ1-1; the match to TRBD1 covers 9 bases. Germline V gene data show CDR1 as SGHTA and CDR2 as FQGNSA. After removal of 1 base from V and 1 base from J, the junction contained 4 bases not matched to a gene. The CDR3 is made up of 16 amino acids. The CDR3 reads CASSLVGTGKNTEAFF. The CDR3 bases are TGTGCCAGCAGCTTAGTCGGGACAGGGAAGAACACTGAAGCTTTCTTT.

CDR3: CASSPGPGNNEQFF. The CDR3 DNA is TGTGCCAGCAGTCCCGGGCCGGGTAACAATGAGCAGTTCTTC. The chain links TRBV6-2 or TRBV6-3 to TRBJ2-1; D unresolved. Trimming removed 5 bases from V and 5 bases from J, with 13 bases in between. Germline assignment: CDR1 MNHEY and CDR2 SVGEGT. The CDR3 length is 14 residues.

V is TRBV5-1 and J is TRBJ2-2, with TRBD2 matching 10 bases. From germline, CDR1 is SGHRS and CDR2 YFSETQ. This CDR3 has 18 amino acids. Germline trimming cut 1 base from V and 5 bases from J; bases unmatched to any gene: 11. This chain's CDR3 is CASSLFGTSDFLTGELFF. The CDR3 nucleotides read TGCGCCAGCAGCTTGTTCGGGACTAGCGACTTTTTAACCGGGGAGCTGTTTTTT. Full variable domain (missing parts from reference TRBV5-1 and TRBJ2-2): KAGVTQTPRYLIKTRGQQVTLSCSPISGHRSVSWYQQTPGQGLQFLFEYFSETQRNKGNFPGRFSGRQFSNSRSEMNVSTLELGDSALYLCASSLFGTSDFLTGELFFGEGSRLTVL.

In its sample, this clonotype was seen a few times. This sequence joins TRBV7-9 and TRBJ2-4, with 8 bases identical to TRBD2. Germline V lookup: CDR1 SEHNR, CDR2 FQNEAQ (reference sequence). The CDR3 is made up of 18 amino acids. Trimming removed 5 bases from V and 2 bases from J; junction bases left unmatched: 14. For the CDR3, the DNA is TGTGCCAGCAGCCCCGCGGTGAGCGGGAGCGGGTCCAAAAACATTCAGTACTTC. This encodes CASSPAVSGSGSKNIQYF.

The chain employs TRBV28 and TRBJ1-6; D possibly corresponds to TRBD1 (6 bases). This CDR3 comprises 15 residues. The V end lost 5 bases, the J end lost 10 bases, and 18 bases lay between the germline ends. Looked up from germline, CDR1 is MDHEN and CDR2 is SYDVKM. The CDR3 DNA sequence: TGTGCCAGCAGTGCCGAACAGGGTCCGGGATCACCCCTCCACTTT. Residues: CASSAEQGPGSPLHF.

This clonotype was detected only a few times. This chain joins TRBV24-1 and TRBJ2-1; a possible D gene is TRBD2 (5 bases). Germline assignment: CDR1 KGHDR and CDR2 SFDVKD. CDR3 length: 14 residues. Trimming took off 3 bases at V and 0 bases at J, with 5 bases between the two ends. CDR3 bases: TGTGCCACCAGTGATGGACTCTCCTACAATGAGCAGTTCTTC. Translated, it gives CATSDGLSYNEQFF.

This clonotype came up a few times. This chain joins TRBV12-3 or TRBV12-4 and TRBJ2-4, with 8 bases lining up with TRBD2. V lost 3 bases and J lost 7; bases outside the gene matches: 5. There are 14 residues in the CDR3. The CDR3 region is CASSLAGGGNIQYF. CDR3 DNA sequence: TGTGCCAGCAGTTTGGCGGGAGGAGGTAACATTCAGTACTTC.

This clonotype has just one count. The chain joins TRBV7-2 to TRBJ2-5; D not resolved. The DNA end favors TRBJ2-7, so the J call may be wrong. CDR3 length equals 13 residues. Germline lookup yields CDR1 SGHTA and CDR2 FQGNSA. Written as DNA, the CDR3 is TGTGCCAGCAGCTTAGAGGCAGAATACGAGCAGTACTTC. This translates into CASSLEAEYEQYF.

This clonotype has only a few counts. The CDR3 DNA follows: TGTGCCTGGAGTCCCACATCAGGGCGCAGGAGACACCAAGAGACCCAGTACTTC. This codes for CAWSPTSGRRRHQETQYF. V gene TRBV30 combines with J gene TRBJ2-5; D may be TRBD1 (5 bases). Deletions cut 2 bases from V and 0 bases from J, with 22 bases between. Germline V gene data show CDR1 as GTSNPN and CDR2 as SVGIG (reference sequence). The CDR3 length is 18 residues.

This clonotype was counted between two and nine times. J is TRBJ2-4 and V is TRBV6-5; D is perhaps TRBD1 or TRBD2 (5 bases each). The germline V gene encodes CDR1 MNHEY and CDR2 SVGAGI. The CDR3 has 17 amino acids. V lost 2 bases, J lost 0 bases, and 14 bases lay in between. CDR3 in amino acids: CASSYIPGLGAKNIQYF. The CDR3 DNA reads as TGTGCCAGCAGTTACATTCCGGGGCTAGGAGCCAAAAACATTCAGTACTTC.

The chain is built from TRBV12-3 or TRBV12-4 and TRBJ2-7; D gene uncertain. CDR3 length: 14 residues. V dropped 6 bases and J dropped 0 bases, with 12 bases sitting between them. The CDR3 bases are TGTGCCAGCAGGGGCAGAACGAGCTCCTACGAGCAGTACTTC. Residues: CASRGRTSSYEQYF.

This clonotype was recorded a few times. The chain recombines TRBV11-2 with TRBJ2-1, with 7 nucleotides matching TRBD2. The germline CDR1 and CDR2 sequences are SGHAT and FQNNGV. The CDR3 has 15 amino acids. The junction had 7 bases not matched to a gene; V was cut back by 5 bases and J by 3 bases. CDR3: CASSPPGGNYNEQFF. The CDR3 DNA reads TGTGCCAGCAGCCCCCCCGGGGGGAACTACAATGAGCAGTTCTTC.

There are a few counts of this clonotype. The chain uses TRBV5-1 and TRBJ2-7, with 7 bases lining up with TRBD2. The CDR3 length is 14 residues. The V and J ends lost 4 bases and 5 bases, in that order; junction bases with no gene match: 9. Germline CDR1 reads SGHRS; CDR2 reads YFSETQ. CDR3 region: CASSPTSPWNEQYF. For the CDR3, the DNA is TGCGCCAGCAGCCCGACTAGCCCATGGAACGAGCAGTACTTC.

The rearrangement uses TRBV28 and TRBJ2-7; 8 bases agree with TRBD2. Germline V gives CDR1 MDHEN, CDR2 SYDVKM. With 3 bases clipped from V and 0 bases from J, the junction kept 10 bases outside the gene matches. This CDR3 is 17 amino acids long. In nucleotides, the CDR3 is TGTGCCAGCAGTTTCGTGGTTAGCGGGATCCCCTCCTACGAGCAGTACTTC. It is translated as CASSFVVSGIPSYEQYF.